This passage covers 22 T cell receptor beta chains from one sample sequenced in a study of T-cell reconstitution after alpha-beta-depleted transplantation in children. During its preparation, the TCRbeta library received unique molecular identifiers. MiXCR, applied by TCRdb to the PCR reads, yields one record per CDR3 protein. The profile shows roughly 790,000 distinct CDR3 sequences, about 15% of them singletons. Sequences were derived from PBMCs, mostly from graft donor cells, sampled 360 days after TCRalphabeta/CD19-depleted stem cell transplant. All receptors come from a male patient younger than 18 who had a stem cell transplant for acute lymphoblastic leukemia, so the T cells may come from the graft donor.

V usage is TRBV5-1 and J usage is TRBJ2-2; 10 nucleotides match TRBD2. Per the germline V gene, CDR1 is SGHRS and CDR2 is YFSETQ. J was trimmed by 4 bases and V by 7 bases; bases with no gene match: 7. This CDR3 contains 15 residues. CDR3 in DNA: TGCGCCAGCGGAATTAGCGGGAGGATCACCGGGGAGCTGTTTTTT. Protein product: CASGISGRITGELFF.

Comments on this clonotype: A much larger clonotype is one base distant, so this may be a read error. This chain joins TRBV20-1 and TRBJ2-1; unclear D gene. V dropped 3 bases and J dropped 7 bases, with 4 bases sitting between them. CDR1 is DFQATT, CDR2 SNEGSKA, per germline (reference sequence). There are 10 residues in the CDR3. This CDR3 is CSASENEQFF. For the CDR3, the DNA is TGCAGTGCTAGTGAGAATGAGCAGTTCTTC.

At least ten counts were recorded for this clonotype. The chain employs TRBV20-1 and TRBJ2-3, with TRBD2 matching 9 bases. The V gene's germline CDR1 is DFQATT and CDR2 SNEGSKA (reference sequence). CDR3 length: 14 residues. J was trimmed by 5 bases and V by 3 bases; bases with no gene match: 6. CDR3 residues: CSARGGGAIDTQYF. CDR3 in DNA: TGCAGTGCTAGGGGCGGGGGGGCAATAGATACGCAGTATTTT.

This clonotype was seen ten or more times. In DNA, the CDR3 is TGCGCCAGCAGCCAAGTAGAGGGACATCCTAAAGAGACCCAGTACTTC. Translating it yields CASSQVEGHPKETQYF. The chain is built from TRBV4-1 and TRBJ2-5, with D maybe TRBD1 (6 bases). This CDR3 spans 16 amino acids. The germline CDR1 and CDR2 sequences are MGHRA and YSYEKL. Between the trimmed V and J ends, which lost 1 base and 3 bases, there was a span of 15 bases.

The V and J genes are TRBV5-1 and TRBJ2-2; TRBD1 matches 10 bases. From germline, CDR1 is SGHRS and CDR2 YFSETQ. Trimming removed 4 bases from V and 4 bases from J; junction bases left unmatched: 13. This CDR3 spans 18 amino acids. The CDR3 loop is CASSAARDRGLRTGELFF. For the CDR3, the DNA is TGCGCCAGCAGCGCTGCCCGGGACAGGGGTTTGCGCACCGGGGAGCTGTTTTTT. The whole variable domain, remainder taken from reference TRBV5-1 and TRBJ2-2, is KAGVTQTPRYLIKTRGQQVTLSCSPISGHRSVSWYQQTPGQGLQFLFEYFSETQRNKGNFPGRFSGRQFSNSRSEMNVSTLELGDSALYLCASSAARDRGLRTGELFFGEGSRLTVL.

This chain connects TRBV24-1 to TRBJ1-1; TRBD1 matches 7 bases. Germline values: CDR1 KGHDR, CDR2 SFDVKD. With 8 bases clipped from V and 6 bases from J, the junction kept 11 bases outside the gene matches. The CDR3 runs to 14 residues. Written as DNA, the CDR3 is TGTGCCACCAAACAGGGGACCTTTCGTCCTGAAGCTTTCTTT. It yields the protein CATKQGTFRPEAFF.

This clonotype was detected only a few times. V is TRBV4-2 and J is TRBJ1-3, with D hard to call. This CDR3 is 14 amino acids long. Germline CDR1 and CDR2: LGHNA and YNFKEQ. V was shortened by 4 bases and J by 4 bases, with 11 bases between the two germline ends. The CDR3 here is CASSPLLAGNTIYF. The CDR3 region has the DNA TGTGCCAGCAGCCCCCTCCTCGCCGGAAACACCATATATTTT.

The gene calls are TRBV6-5 and TRBJ2-1, with TRBD2 matching over 8 bases. The V gene end was trimmed by 0 bases and the J gene end by 13 bases; junction bases not matched to a gene: 2. Germline values: CDR1 MNHEY, CDR2 SVGAGI. The CDR3 runs to 12 residues. The CDR3 reads CASSYSREAQFF. CDR3 bases: TGTGCCAGCAGTTACTCGCGGGAGGCACAGTTCTTC.

V usage is TRBV5-1 and J usage is TRBJ2-6, with D uncertain. In germline, CDR1 is SGHRS, CDR2 YFSETQ. The V end was cut by 4 bases, the J end by 4 bases, with 15 bases between. This CDR3 is 16 amino acids long. CDR3 DNA sequence: TGCGCCAGCAGCATAAGCCCCTTTCTGGGGGCCAACGTCCTGACTTTC. Encoded protein: CASSISPFLGANVLTF.

This clonotype came up a few times. The chain uses TRBV18 and TRBJ2-1, with D perhaps being TRBD1 or TRBD2 (5 bases each). The ends were cut back, 3 bases at V and 7 bases at J, with 16 bases in the middle. The CDR3 length is 15 residues. Germline assignment: CDR1 KGHSH and CDR2 LQKENI. The CDR3, as DNA: TGTGCCAGCTCACCCCGAGTGGGACCCGGGAATGAGCAGTTCTTC. This codes for CASSPRVGPGNEQFF.

V is TRBV4-1 and J is TRBJ1-5; maybe TRBD1 (5 bases). This CDR3 has 14 residues. CDR1 and CDR2 from the germline V gene are MGHRA and YSYEKL. With 5 bases removed from V and 7 bases from J, the gap between germline ends came to 15 bases. The CDR3 region is CASSWIRGEQPQHF. The CDR3 DNA reads as TGCGCCAGCAGCTGGATAAGGGGTGAGCAGCCCCAGCATTTT.

This clonotype was seen ten or more times. The rearrangement links TRBV5-1 to TRBJ2-5; TRBD1 might be the D (5 bases). This CDR3 region has 14 residues. Germline lookup yields CDR1 SGHRS and CDR2 YFSETQ. Between the trimmed V and J ends, which lost 0 bases and 2 bases, there was a span of 8 bases. The CDR3 nucleotides read TGCGCCAGCAGCTTGGGACAGCCTCAAGAGACCCAGTACTTC. This translates into CASSLGQPQETQYF.

This chain uses TRBV12-3 or TRBV12-4 with TRBJ2-7; maybe TRBD2 (6 bases). The CDR3 sequence is 15 residues long. V gave up 5 bases and J gave up 1 base, with 15 bases separating them. The CDR3 nucleotides are TGTGCCAGCAGTCCCCTAGGGCTAGCGTCCTACGAGCAGTACTTC. This translates into CASSPLGLASYEQYF.

A few counts support this clonotype. V usage is TRBV29-1 and J usage is TRBJ2-3; 11 bases align to TRBD2. Germline V lookup: CDR1 SQVTM, CDR2 ANQGSEA. The CDR3 has 13 residues. The CDR3 DNA sequence: TGCAGTAGTAGCGGGAGGGCCATAGATACGCAGTATTTT. It codes for CSSSGRAIDTQYF.

A few counts support this clonotype. This sequence joins TRBV4-1 and TRBJ2-1; no firm D call. The CDR3 is 14 amino acids. CDR1 MGHRA and CDR2 YSYEKL come from the germline V gene. Trimming cost V 5 bases and J 10 bases, with 18 bases left between them. This CDR3 reads CASSEFGQAAEQFF. The CDR3 bases are TGCGCCAGCAGCGAATTCGGCCAGGCGGCCGAGCAGTTCTTC.

In this sample, this clonotype turned up once. The chain recombines TRBV2 with TRBJ2-7; tentative D call: TRBD1 (6 bases). V lost 7 bases and J lost 3, with 13 bases in between. CDR1 SNHLY and CDR2 FYNNEI come from the germline V gene. The length of the CDR3 is 13 residues. CDR3 amino acids: CASITDRNYEQYF. The CDR3, as DNA: TGTGCCAGCATCACTGACAGGAACTACGAGCAGTACTTC.

The genes are TRBV7-9 and TRBJ2-2; D not resolved. The CDR3 runs to 13 residues. Between the trimmed V and J ends, which lost 5 bases and 9 bases, there was a span of 13 bases. CDR1 and CDR2 from the germline V gene are SEHNR and FQNEAQ (reference sequence). The CDR3 spells CASSPRPERELFF. The DNA for the CDR3 is TGTGCCAGCAGCCCCCGCCCCGAGCGGGAGCTGTTTTTT.

This chain uses TRBV29-1 with TRBJ2-5, with D uncertain. This CDR3 contains 11 residues. Trimming removed 3 bases from V and 6 bases from J, with 8 bases in between. Germline assignment: CDR1 SQVTM and CDR2 ANQGSEA. Written as DNA, the CDR3 is TGCAGCGTTGAGGCGTTTAAGACCCAGTACTTC. Its translation: CSVEAFKTQYF.

In its sample, this clonotype was seen a few times. The rearrangement uses TRBV20-1 and TRBJ2-2; D is tentatively TRBD1 or TRBD2 (5 bases each). Per the germline V gene, CDR1 is DFQATT and CDR2 is SNEGSKA (reference sequence). This CDR3 has 16 residues. The ends were cut back, 0 bases at V and 4 bases at J, with 15 bases in the middle. The DNA for the CDR3 is TGCAGTGCTAGAGATCTAAAGGGGACCTTCACCGGGGAGCTGTTTTTT. It is translated as CSARDLKGTFTGELFF.

CDR3 in DNA: TGTGCCAGCAGTTTTGGGCAGGGGATTGAAGCTTTCTTT. It specifies CASSFGQGIEAFF. J is TRBJ1-1 and V is TRBV6-2 or TRBV6-3, with TRBD1 as a possible D gene (6 bases). Trimming pared 4 bases from V and 7 bases from J, leaving 13 bases between. The CDR3 runs 13 residues. Germline CDR1 and CDR2: MNHEY and SVGEGT.

The V gene is TRBV20-1, the J gene TRBJ1-2; no reliable D call. In germline, CDR1 is DFQATT, CDR2 SNEGSKA (reference sequence). Trimming stripped 3 bases from V and 9 bases from J, with 11 bases between. This CDR3 has 11 residues. For the CDR3, the DNA is TGCAGTGCTAGGAAGGATATGAGCTACACCTTC. The encoded protein is CSARKDMSYTF.

This clonotype was seen a few times. The chain has TRBV7-9 and TRBJ2-7; a possible D gene is TRBD2 (6 bases). This CDR3 comprises 13 residues. The V end lost 4 bases, the J end lost 3 bases, and 10 bases lay between the germline ends. CDR1 SEHNR and CDR2 FQNEAQ come from the germline V gene (reference sequence). CDR3 sequence: CASSSRTIYEQYF. CDR3 coding DNA: TGTGCCAGCAGCTCCCGGACTATCTACGAGCAGTACTTC.